The present T cell receptor beta chain was sequenced within a study of T cells after yellow fever vaccination. The study's findings and limits: Re-detected after boosting: most primary clones, about 96% of CD4 and 88% of CD8.

Template-switching 5'RACE yielded the TCR cDNA; a universal primer site and UMIs were added in the process. TCRdb used MiXCR to reprocess the 5' RACE reads, holding one entry per CDR3 protein. The table lists hundreds of thousands of distinct CDR3 sequences, roughly a sixth of them singletons. This CDR3 comprises 15 residues. The V segment lost 2 bases and the J segment 1 base; nucleotides outside the gene matches: 2. Germline V gene lookup returns CDR1 SGHRS and CDR2 YFSETQ. A remark on this clonotype: As yet, its antigen is unknown.

The genes are TRBV5-1 and TRBJ1-4, with 7 bases matching TRBD1. The specimen was PBMCs, collected before the yellow fever booster vaccination. The receptor was derived from a man between 18 and 29 years old who received the YFV17D yellow fever vaccine. CDR3 region: CASSFNRGTNEKLFF. CDR3 coding DNA: TGCGCCAGCAGCTTCAACAGGGGAACTAATGAAAAACTGTTTTTT.